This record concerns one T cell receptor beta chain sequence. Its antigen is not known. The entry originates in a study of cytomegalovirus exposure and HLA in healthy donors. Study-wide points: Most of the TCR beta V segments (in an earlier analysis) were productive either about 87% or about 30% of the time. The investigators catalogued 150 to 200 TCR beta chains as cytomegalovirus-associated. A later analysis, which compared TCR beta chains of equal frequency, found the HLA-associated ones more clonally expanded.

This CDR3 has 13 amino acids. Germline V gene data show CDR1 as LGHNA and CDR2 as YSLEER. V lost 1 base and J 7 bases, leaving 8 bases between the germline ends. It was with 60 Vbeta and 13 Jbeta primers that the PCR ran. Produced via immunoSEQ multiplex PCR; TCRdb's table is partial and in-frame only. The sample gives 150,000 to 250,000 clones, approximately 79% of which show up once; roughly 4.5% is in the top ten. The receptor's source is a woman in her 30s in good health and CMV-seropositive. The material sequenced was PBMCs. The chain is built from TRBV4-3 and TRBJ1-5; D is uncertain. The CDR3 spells CASSQGAGQPQHF. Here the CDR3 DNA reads TGCGCCAGCAGCCAAGGGGCAGGACAGCCCCAGCATTTT.